This T cell receptor beta chain was retrieved from a study of PD-L1 blockade in urothelial cancer. Study-wide context: Males with bladder-origin urothelial cancer constituted about nine tenths of the roughly 29 patients.

This clone appeared a single time. Some clones are missing from TCRdb's copy, which holds only in-frame ones; the method was immunoSEQ multiplex PCR. The data show tens of thousands of clones, about nine tenths seen once. The clonotype comes from a woman in her 70s with urothelial cancer. This specimen was PBMCs, taken around atezolizumab (anti-PD-L1) treatment.

The CDR3 bases are TGTGCCAGCAGCCCCGAGGTGGCTAGCGGGTGGGGCCGGATCGCAGATACGCAGTATTTT. Translated: CASSPEVASGWGRIADTQYF. The chain recombines TRBV4-2 with TRBJ2-3, with 8 bases aligning to TRBD2. Per germline, CDR1 LGHNA and CDR2 YNFKEQ. V shed 4 bases and J 4 bases; nucleotides not matched to a gene: 22. The length of the CDR3 is 20 residues.